These 5 T cell receptor beta chains were sequenced from one sample in a study of blood T cell repertoires in COVID-19. Profiling relied on immunoSEQ multiplex PCR, and the TCRdb table lists in-frame clones only, not all of them. This table holds 70,000 or so clones, 80% to 85% found once. Sequenced sample: peripheral blood. These receptors all stem from a man at least 80 years old with active or convalescent COVID-19.

The chain carries TRBV5-1 and TRBJ2-3, with a weak D call TRBD2 (6 bases). Trimming took 1 base from V and 2 from J, leaving 8 bases between them. The V gene's germline CDR1 is SGHRS and CDR2 YFSETQ. There are 14 residues in the CDR3. The CDR3 loop reads CASSLSSVTDTQYF. The DNA of the CDR3 is TGCGCCAGCAGCTTGTCTAGCGTCACAGATACGCAGTATTTT.

The CDR3 sequence: CASSIAGLTGADQPQHF. In DNA form, the CDR3 reads TGTGCCAGTAGTATAGCGGGGCTAACAGGGGCCGATCAGCCCCAGCATTTT. The rearrangement joins TRBV19 to TRBJ1-5; 7 bases line up with TRBD1. The germline V gene encodes CDR1 LNHDA and CDR2 SQIVND (reference sequence). This CDR3 comprises 17 residues. V dropped 1 base and J dropped 5; count of bases not matched to a gene: 11.

This clone was detected a few times. The rearrangement links TRBV19 to TRBJ1-5, with a weak D call TRBD1 (6 bases). The CDR3 runs 13 residues. V was pared by 3 bases and J by 6 bases, with 9 bases between. CDR1 is LNHDA, CDR2 SQIVND, per germline (reference sequence). CDR3 sequence reads: CASSIEGVQPQHF. The CDR3 bases are TGTGCCAGTAGTATTGAGGGGGTTCAGCCCCAGCATTTT.

The chain carries TRBV29-1 and TRBJ2-7; D is unresolved. CDR3 length: 13 amino acids. Germline V lookup: CDR1 SQVTM, CDR2 ANQGSEA. Trimming took 1 base from V and 2 from J, leaving 9 bases between them. The CDR3 DNA reads as TGCAGCGTTGAAGGACTTGAAACCTACGAGCAGTACTTC. Translation: CSVEGLETYEQYF.

The genes are TRBV5-6 and TRBJ2-3; TRBD2 aligns across 9 bases. V shed 2 bases, J shed 5 bases, and the junction held 6 bases outside the gene matches. The CDR3 runs to 15 residues. From germline, CDR1 is SGHDT and CDR2 YYEEEE. Written as DNA, the CDR3 is TGTGCCAGCAGCTTTGGTAGCGGGGGAGGAGATACGCAGTATTTT. As protein: CASSFGSGGGDTQYF. Variable domain in full (rest from reference TRBV5-6 and TRBJ2-3): DAGVTQSPTHLIKTRGQQVTLRCSPKSGHDTVSWYQQALGQGPQFIFQYYEEEERQRGNFPDRFSGHQFPNYSSELNVNALLLGDSALYLCASSFGSGGGDTQYFGPGTRLTVL.